One sample yielded the 26 T cell receptor beta chains listed below, sequenced in a study of blood T cell repertoires in COVID-19. Sequencing used immunoSEQ multiplex PCR; TCRdb keeps in-frame clones, though not all of them. Of 150,000 to 200,000 clones listed, about 80% are singletons. The material sequenced was PBMCs or T cells enriched from blood (not recorded which). The receptors were sampled from a man aged 55-75 years who had been exposed to COVID-19.

The chain is built from TRBV11-3 and TRBJ2-5, with 8 bases identical to TRBD2. Per the germline V gene, CDR1 is SGHNT and CDR2 is YENEEA. The CDR3 covers 17 residues. J gave up 2 bases and V 0 bases, and 8 bases lay outside the gene matches. In nucleotides, the CDR3 is TGTGCCAGCAGCTTAGATTTAGCTAGCGGGCGACAAGAGACCCAGTACTTC. This encodes CASSLDLASGRQETQYF.

The rearrangement links TRBV4-3 to TRBJ2-1; D perhaps matches TRBD2 (5 bases). The V gene's germline CDR1 is LGHNA and CDR2 YSLEER. The CDR3 consists of 17 residues. V was trimmed by 0 bases and J by 3 bases, leaving 15 bases between them. The CDR3 is CASSQDLSGISYNEQFF. Here the CDR3 DNA reads TGCGCCAGCAGCCAAGATCTGTCGGGGATTAGCTACAATGAGCAGTTCTTC.

This clone was observed a handful of times. The chain is built from TRBV6-4 and TRBJ2-2; 8 positions match TRBD1. V gave up 5 bases and J gave up 6 bases; unmatched junction bases: 8. Germline values: CDR1 MRHNA, CDR2 SNTAGT. This CDR3 has 15 amino acids. The CDR3 protein is CASSSQGVSSGELFF. Here the CDR3 DNA reads TGTGCCAGCAGTTCACAGGGGGTGAGCTCCGGGGAGCTGTTTTTT.

The chain employs TRBV19 and TRBJ1-2, with TRBD1 identical over 8 bases. Germline lookup yields CDR1 LNHDA and CDR2 SQIVND (reference sequence). Trimming removed 6 bases from V and 4 bases from J; junction bases left unmatched: 7. The CDR3 covers 14 residues. This CDR3 reads CASSLQGGGYGYTF. The CDR3 DNA reads TGTGCCAGTAGCCTACAGGGGGGGGGCTATGGCTACACCTTC.

V and J are TRBV12-3 or TRBV12-4 and TRBJ1-1; TRBD1 is a possible D gene (5 bases). Trimming left V 6 bases short and J 1 base short, with 9 bases between. The CDR3 runs to 13 residues. The CDR3 protein is CASRPGQNTEAFF. CDR3 coding DNA: TGTGCCAGCAGACCTGGACAGAACACTGAAGCTTTCTTT.

CDR3 DNA sequence: TGTGCCAGCAGCTGGGGACAGGCTGGAAACACCATATATTTT. It codes for CASSWGQAGNTIYF. The V call is TRBV5-4, the J call TRBJ1-3; the match to TRBD1 covers 8 bases. The V and J ends lost 3 bases and 2 bases, in that order; junction bases with no gene match: 1. The CDR3 runs to 14 residues. The germline V gene has CDR1 SGHNT and CDR2 YYREEE (reference sequence).

This sequence joins TRBV3-1 (or the pseudogene TRBV3-2) and TRBJ2-1; 12 nucleotides line up with TRBD2. Trimming cost V 4 bases and J 0 bases; bases outside gene matches: 4. CDR3 length equals 17 residues. Looked up from germline, CDR1 is LGHDT and CDR2 is YNNKEL (reference sequence). For the CDR3, the DNA is TGTGCCAGCAGCCCATGGACTAGCGGGATCTCCTACAATGAGCAGTTCTTC. It is translated as CASSPWTSGISYNEQFF.

This clone was observed a handful of times. J is TRBJ2-1 and V is TRBV7-2; D is unresolved. V lost 0 bases to trimming and J lost 8 bases, with 5 bases between them. The CDR3 extends over 12 amino acids. Per the germline V gene, CDR1 is SGHTA and CDR2 is FQGNSA. The CDR3 DNA is TGTGCCAGCAGCTTAGCCGCAGATGAGCAGTTCTTC. It codes for CASSLAADEQFF.

The chain combines TRBV19 with TRBJ2-3; D is undetermined. Germline values: CDR1 LNHDA, CDR2 SQIVND (reference sequence). The V end was cut by 5 bases, the J end by 7 bases, with 13 bases between. This CDR3 has 13 residues. This CDR3 reads CASSGERGNTQYF. The CDR3 region has the DNA TGTGCCAGTAGTGGAGAGAGAGGTAATACGCAGTATTTT.

V usage is TRBV6-1 and J usage is TRBJ2-1; 8 nucleotides agree with TRBD1. J gave up 2 bases and V 3 bases, and 3 bases lay outside the gene matches. This CDR3 spans 15 amino acids. Germline lookup yields CDR1 MNHNS and CDR2 SASEGT. For the CDR3, the DNA is TGTGCCAGCAGTGACCAGACAGGGGCCTACAATGAGCAGTTCTTC. It yields the protein CASSDQTGAYNEQFF.

The chain links TRBV19 to TRBJ1-1; the match to TRBD1 covers 8 bases. This CDR3 contains 13 residues. Germline CDR1 reads LNHDA; CDR2 reads SQIVND (reference sequence). Trimming at V came to 6 bases and at J to 4 bases, leaving 4 bases not matched to a gene. In DNA form, the CDR3 reads TGTGCCAGTAGCTTACAGGGGGTCACTGAAGCTTTCTTT. Protein: CASSLQGVTEAFF.

V is TRBV19 and J is TRBJ2-1; 13 bases line up with TRBD2. With 2 bases clipped from V and 8 bases from J, the junction kept 9 bases outside the gene matches. CDR1 is LNHDA, CDR2 SQIVND, per germline (reference sequence). The CDR3 consists of 17 residues. The CDR3 loop reads CASSIRVTSGGWHEQFF. CDR3 in DNA: TGTGCCAGTAGTATAAGAGTGACTAGCGGGGGGTGGCATGAGCAGTTCTTC.

The rearrangement links TRBV24-1 to TRBJ2-3; D is perhaps TRBD1 (6 bases). This CDR3 is built from 15 residues. The germline gives CDR1 KGHDR, CDR2 SFDVKD. V was pared by 5 bases and J by 5 bases, with 16 bases between. The CDR3 loop reads CATSGLGTRGDTQYF. The DNA for the CDR3 is TGTGCCACCAGTGGGCTCGGGACACGTGGAGATACGCAGTATTTT.

The chain joins TRBV28 to TRBJ1-2, with 8 nucleotides matching TRBD1. V shed 2 bases, J shed 7 bases, and the junction held 9 bases outside the gene matches. Germline assignment: CDR1 MDHEN and CDR2 SYDVKM. The CDR3 sequence is 15 residues long. The CDR3 sequence: CASSLPGQARVGYTF. Here the CDR3 DNA reads TGTGCCAGCAGTTTACCGGGACAGGCAAGAGTTGGCTACACCTTC.

The rearrangement links TRBV18 to TRBJ2-2, with TRBD2 matching over 7 bases. With V trimmed by 0 bases and J by 2 bases, 3 bases remained unmatched. This CDR3 comprises 16 residues. Germline CDR1 and CDR2: KGHSH and LQKENI. The CDR3 nucleotides read TGTGCCAGCTCACCACCGAGCGGGATTAACACCGGGGAGCTGTTTTTT. Residues: CASSPPSGINTGELFF.

The V call is TRBV7-3, the J call TRBJ2-5; 7 positions agree with TRBD1. This CDR3 is built from 15 residues. CDR1 and CDR2 from the germline V gene are SGHTA and FQGTGA. With 4 bases clipped from V and 2 bases from J, the junction kept 7 bases outside the gene matches. CDR3 residues: CASSSPGTDQETQYF. CDR3 bases: TGTGCCAGCAGCTCTCCCGGGACAGATCAAGAGACCCAGTACTTC.

V usage is TRBV7-8 and J usage is TRBJ1-1; TRBD1 aligns across 10 bases. V lost 2 bases to trimming and J lost 6 bases; unmatched junction nucleotides: 15. From germline, CDR1 is SGHVS and CDR2 FQNEAQ. The length of the CDR3 is 18 residues. The CDR3 is CASSLLGQGSNLRAEAFF. The CDR3 region has the DNA TGTGCCAGCAGCTTATTGGGACAGGGGAGTAATCTCAGGGCTGAAGCTTTCTTT.

DNA of the CDR3: TGTGCCAGCAGCAAACTAGCGTTTTATGACGAGCAGTACTTC. This gives the protein CASSKLAFYDEQYF. This chain uses TRBV21-1 with TRBJ2-7; the D call TRBD2 from the table was never checked on the DNA. TRBV21-1 is annotated as a pseudogene. The CDR3 loop spans 14 amino acids.

This clone was counted a single time. The chain recombines TRBV19 with TRBJ2-2; 9 positions agree with TRBD1. The CDR3 consists of 15 residues. J was trimmed by 5 bases and V by 5 bases; bases with no gene match: 6. Germline assignment: CDR1 LNHDA and CDR2 SQIVND (reference sequence). The CDR3 sequence: CASSPGTGLTGELFF. As DNA, the CDR3 is TGTGCCAGTAGTCCCGGGACAGGGTTAACCGGGGAGCTGTTTTTT. Full variable domain (missing parts from reference TRBV19 and TRBJ2-2): DGGITQSPKYLFRKEGQNVTLSCEQNLNHDAMYWYRQDPGQGLRLIYYSQIVNDFQKGDIAEGYSVSREKKESFPLTVTSAQKNPTAFYLCASSPGTGLTGELFFGEGSRLTVL.

CDR3 residues: CASSFRLAGVREQYF. The CDR3 nucleotides are TGTGCCAGCAGTTTTCGACTAGCGGGAGTGCGCGAGCAGTACTTC. The V call is TRBV28, the J call TRBJ2-7; TRBD2 aligns across 12 bases. The germline V gene has CDR1 MDHEN and CDR2 SYDVKM. After removal of 3 bases from V and 6 bases from J, the junction contained 6 bases not matched to a gene. This CDR3 region has 15 residues.

The count of this clone is one. Other DNA sequences from this sample encode an identical CDR3 as well. This chain joins TRBV29-1 and TRBJ1-2, with D unresolved. CDR1 and CDR2 from the germline V gene are SQVTM and ANQGSEA. Trimming shortened V by 1 base and J by 2 bases, and 5 bases separated the two germline ends. The CDR3 covers 12 residues. CDR3 in amino acids: CSVEAGNYGYTF. For the CDR3, the DNA is TGCAGCGTTGAAGCCGGGAACTATGGCTACACCTTC.

V is TRBV5-1 and J is TRBJ2-7; 7 positions match TRBD2. Germline CDR1 is SGHRS and CDR2 is YFSETQ. Trimming at V came to 0 bases and at J to 2 bases, leaving 5 bases not matched to a gene. The CDR3 is 15 amino acids. CDR3 in DNA: TGCGCCAGCAGCTTGGAAACGGGAGGAACCTACGAGCAGTACTTC. It translates to CASSLETGGTYEQYF.

CDR3 amino acids: CASSLALAGVTDTQYF. DNA for the CDR3: TGTGCCAGCAGCTTGGCGCTAGCGGGAGTGACAGATACGCAGTATTTT. V usage is TRBV5-5 and J usage is TRBJ2-3; 10 bases map to TRBD2. CDR3 length: 16 residues. Trimming cost V 0 bases and J 3 bases; bases outside gene matches: 4. The germline V gene has CDR1 SGHKS and CDR2 YYEKEE (reference sequence).

The J gene is TRBJ2-1, the V gene TRBV7-9; D may be TRBD2 (6 bases). Germline CDR1 and CDR2: SEHNR and FQNEAQ (reference sequence). The CDR3 spans 19 residues. With 3 bases removed from V and 3 bases from J, the gap between germline ends came to 24 bases. DNA for the CDR3: TGTGCCAGCAGCTTGGGGGGTATGCGGGGCCTCAGAATCTACAATGAGCAGTTCTTC. It translates to CASSLGGMRGLRIYNEQFF. Looking up the rest from reference TRBV7-9 and TRBJ2-1 gives the full variable domain: DTGVSQNPRHKITKRGQNVTFRCDPISEHNRLYWYRQTLGQGPEFLTYFQNEAQLEKSRLLSDRFSAERPKGSFSTLEIQRTEQGDSAMYLCASSLGGMRGLRIYNEQFFGPGTRLTVL.

This sequence joins TRBV5-1 and TRBJ2-2; tentatively, D is TRBD1 (6 bases). The germline V gene encodes CDR1 SGHRS and CDR2 YFSETQ. Deletions cut 1 base from V and 8 bases from J, with 12 bases between. This CDR3 comprises 14 residues. This CDR3 reads CASSLIQGSGELFF. CDR3 nucleotides: TGCGCCAGCAGCTTGATACAGGGTTCTGGGGAGCTGTTTTTT. The variable domain in full, with the rest retrieved from reference TRBV5-1 and TRBJ2-2, is KAGVTQTPRYLIKTRGQQVTLSCSPISGHRSVSWYQQTPGQGLQFLFEYFSETQRNKGNFPGRFSGRQFSNSRSEMNVSTLELGDSALYLCASSLIQGSGELFFGEGSRLTVL.

The V and J genes are TRBV4-1 and TRBJ1-4; D not certain. This CDR3 is 19 amino acids long. Per the germline V gene, CDR1 is MGHRA and CDR2 is YSYEKL. V was pared by 2 bases and J by 8 bases, with 27 bases between. The DNA for the CDR3 is TGCGCCAGCAGCCAATTAGTAGGTCGATCGTCGACCCTCGGGGAAAAACTGTTTTTT. This codes for CASSQLVGRSSTLGEKLFF.